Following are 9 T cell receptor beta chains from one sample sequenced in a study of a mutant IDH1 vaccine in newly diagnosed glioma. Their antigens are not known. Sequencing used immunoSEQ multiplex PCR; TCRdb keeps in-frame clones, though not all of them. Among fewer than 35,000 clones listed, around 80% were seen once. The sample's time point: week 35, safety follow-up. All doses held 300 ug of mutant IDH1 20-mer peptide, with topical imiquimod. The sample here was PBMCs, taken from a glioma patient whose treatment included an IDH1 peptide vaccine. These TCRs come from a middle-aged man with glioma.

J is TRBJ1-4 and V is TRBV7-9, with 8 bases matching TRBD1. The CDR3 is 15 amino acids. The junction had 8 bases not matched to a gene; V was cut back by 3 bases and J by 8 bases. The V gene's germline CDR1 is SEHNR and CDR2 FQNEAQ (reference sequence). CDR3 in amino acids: CASSLTGDGTEKLFF. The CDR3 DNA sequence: TGTGCCAGCAGCTTGACAGGGGACGGGACCGAAAAACTGTTTTTT.

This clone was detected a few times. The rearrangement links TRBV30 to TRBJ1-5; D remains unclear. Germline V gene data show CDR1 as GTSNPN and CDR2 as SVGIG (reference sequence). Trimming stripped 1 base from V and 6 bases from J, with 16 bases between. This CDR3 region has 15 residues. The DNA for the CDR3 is TGTGCCTGGAGTGCGCCCCAGTCGTCTCTTCAGCCCCAGCATTTT. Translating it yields CAWSAPQSSLQPQHF.

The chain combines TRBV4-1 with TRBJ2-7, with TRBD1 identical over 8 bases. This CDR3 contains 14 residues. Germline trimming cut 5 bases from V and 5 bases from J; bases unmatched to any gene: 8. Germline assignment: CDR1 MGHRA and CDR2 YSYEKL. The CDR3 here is CASSLGQGGDEQYF. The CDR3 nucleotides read TGCGCCAGCAGCTTAGGACAGGGTGGGGACGAGCAGTACTTC.

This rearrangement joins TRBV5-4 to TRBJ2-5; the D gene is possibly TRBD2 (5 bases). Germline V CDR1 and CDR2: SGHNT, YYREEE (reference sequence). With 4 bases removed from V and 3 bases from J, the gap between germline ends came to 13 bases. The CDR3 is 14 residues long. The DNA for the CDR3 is TGTGCCAGCAGCGATGGGAGTACGAAAGAGACCCAGTACTTC. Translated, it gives CASSDGSTKETQYF.

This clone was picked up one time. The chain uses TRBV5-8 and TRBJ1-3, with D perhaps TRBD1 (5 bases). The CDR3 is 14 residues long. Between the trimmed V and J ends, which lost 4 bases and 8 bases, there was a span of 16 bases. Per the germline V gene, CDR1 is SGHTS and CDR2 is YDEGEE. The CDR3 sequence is CASSTGTLADTIYF. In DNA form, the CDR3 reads TGTGCCAGCAGCACCGGGACTTTAGCGGACACCATATATTTT.

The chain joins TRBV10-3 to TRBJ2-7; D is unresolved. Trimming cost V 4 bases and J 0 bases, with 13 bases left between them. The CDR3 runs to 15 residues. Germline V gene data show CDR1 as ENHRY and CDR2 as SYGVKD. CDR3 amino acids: CAISGHLGTSYEQYF. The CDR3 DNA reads TGTGCCATCAGTGGGCATTTGGGCACCTCCTACGAGCAGTACTTC.

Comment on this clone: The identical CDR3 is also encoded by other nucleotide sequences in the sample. The CDR3 DNA reads TGCGCCAGCAGCTTAACAGGGTCGGGAAACACCATATATTTT. This gives the protein CASSLTGSGNTIYF. The genes are TRBV5-1 and TRBJ1-3; D is possibly TRBD1 (6 bases). V shed 2 bases and J shed 4 bases, with 10 bases lying between them. The CDR3 loop spans 14 amino acids. CDR1 and CDR2 (germline): SGHRS, YFSETQ.

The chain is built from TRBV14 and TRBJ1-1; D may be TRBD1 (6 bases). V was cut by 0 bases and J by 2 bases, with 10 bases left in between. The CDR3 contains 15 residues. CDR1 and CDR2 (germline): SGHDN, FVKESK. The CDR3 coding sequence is TGTGCCAGCAGCCAAGAGGGGGCTATCAACACTGAAGCTTTCTTT. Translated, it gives CASSQEGAINTEAFF. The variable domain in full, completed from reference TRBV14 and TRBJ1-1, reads EAGVTQFPSHSVIEKGQTVTLRCDPISGHDNLYWYRRVMGKEIKFLLHFVKESKQDESGMPNNRFLAERTGGTYSTLKVQPAELEDSGVYFCASSQEGAINTEAFFGQGTRLTVV.

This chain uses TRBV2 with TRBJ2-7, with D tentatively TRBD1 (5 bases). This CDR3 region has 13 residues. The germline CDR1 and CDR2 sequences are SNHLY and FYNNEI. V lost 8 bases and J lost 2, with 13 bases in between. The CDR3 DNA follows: TGTGCCAGCGGGGCCTTAGGGGCCTACGAGCAGTACTTC. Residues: CASGALGAYEQYF.